This TCR beta chain was captured by sequencing in a study of blood T cell repertoires in COVID-19. The trim removed 3 bases at V and 4 bases at J, leaving 6 bases unmatched. The CDR3 has 15 residues. CDR1 is KGHSH, CDR2 LQKENI, per germline. As originally analysed: By means of reference gene primer amplification, nucleated cell counts were estimated. The data were produced by immunoSEQ multiplex PCR, yet TCRdb's version contains in-frame clones alone and is incomplete. From that table come the V and J calls and clone size; the DNA was used to work out D and trimming. The table records 200,000 to 250,000 clones, 70% to 90% of them present only once. This clone was seen a single time.

The TCR originated in a man aged 18 to 30 with active or convalescent COVID-19. The sample comprised peripheral blood. This chain connects TRBV18 to TRBJ2-5, with 9 positions matching TRBD1. For the CDR3, the DNA is TGTGCCAGCTCACCCGGGACAGGGACTGTAGAGACCCAGTACTTC. It codes for CASSPGTGTVETQYF. Complete variable domain (other parts from reference TRBV18 and TRBJ2-5): NAGVMQNPRHLVRRRGQEARLRCSPMKGHSHVYWYRQLPEEGLKFMVYLQKENIIDESGMPKERFSAEFPKEGPSILRIQQVVRGDSAAYFCASSPGTGTVETQYFGPGTRLLVL.